This T cell receptor (beta chain) was captured in a study of T cells in Graves' hyperthyroidism and ophthalmopathy. The CDR3 has 15 amino acids. Germline assignment: CDR1 LNHNV and CDR2 YYDKDF (reference sequence). Study results and caveats: For ophthalmopathy, model prediction preceded onset by a median about 6.2 months. Ophthalmopathy and stable hyperthyroidism were told apart by a 13 V-J model. Most thyroid clonotypes with frequency above 0.001 were detected in blood.

Cells are PBMCs isolated from more than 8.5 ml of fresh blood. This clonotype was picked up one time. Antigen specificity is unknown. The TCR beta CDR3 regions underwent amplification using RNA transcripts as the source. The study used the HTBI primer set for a first-round RT-PCR of the TCR CDR3. TCRdb re-called the multiplex PCR reads with MiXCR, one entry per CDR3 protein. The sample carries hundreds of thousands of distinct CDR3 sequences, roughly 40% recorded once. The rearrangement uses TRBV15 and TRBJ2-7; TRBD2 is a possible D gene (5 bases). The DNA end is more similar to TRBJ2-1, so the J call may be wrong. This clonotype was sampled from a man younger than 35 with Graves' hyperthyroidism. The sequenced sample was blood. The CDR3 sequence is CATSTERSSYNEQFF. The CDR3 bases are TGTGCCACCAGCACTGAGCGGAGCTCCTACAATGAGCAGTTCTTC.